The 10 T cell receptor beta chains below were found in one sample sequenced in a study of shared clonotypes between healthy human individuals. Data came from immunoSEQ multiplex PCR; TCRdb stores just in-frame clones and leaves some out. The repertoire consists of roughly 2.5 million clones, with about 92% occurring once and the leading ten covering over 0.12%. The sequenced sample consisted of naive CD4+ T cells sorted from blood. Subset denoted: CD45RA+ positively selected. These receptors all stem from a man younger than 35 in good health.

The rearrangement links TRBV10-3 to TRBJ2-2; no firm D call. Per germline, CDR1 ENHRY and CDR2 SYGVKD. Trimming pared 3 bases from V and 4 bases from J, leaving 12 bases between. CDR3 length: 15 amino acids. Written as DNA, the CDR3 is TGTGCCATCAGTGAACACGCCGGAGTCACCGGGGAGCTGTTTTTT. It translates to CAISEHAGVTGELFF.

The rearrangement links TRBV11-2 to TRBJ1-5, with D possibly TRBD1 on 5 matching bases. Trimming cost V 5 bases and J 7 bases, with 18 bases left between them. Germline CDR1 and CDR2: SGHAT and FQNNGV. The CDR3 runs to 15 residues. CDR3: CASSPRGRDSQPQHF. In nucleotides, the CDR3 is TGTGCCAGCAGCCCTCGGGGGAGAGATAGCCAGCCCCAGCATTTT.

The genes are TRBV11-2 and TRBJ2-5; TRBD2 might be the D (6 bases). In germline, CDR1 is SGHAT, CDR2 FQNNGV. The V gene lost 1 base and the J gene lost 5 bases, with 17 bases spanning the gap. This CDR3 is 16 amino acids long. CDR3 bases: TGTGCCAGCAGCTTAGTTAGGCTCGGGAGAAAGGAGACCCAGTACTTC. This gives the protein CASSLVRLGRKETQYF. The full variable domain, rest sourced from reference TRBV11-2 and TRBJ2-5, is EAGVAQSPRYKIIEKRQSVAFWCNPISGHATLYWYQQILGQGPKLLIQFQNNGVVDDSQLPKDRFSAERLKGVDSTLKIQPAKLEDSAVYLCASSLVRLGRKETQYFGPGTRLLVL.

The rearrangement joins TRBV19 to TRBJ2-1; D unresolved. Germline CDR1 reads LNHDA; CDR2 reads SQIVND (reference sequence). V lost 3 bases and J 8 bases, leaving 14 bases between the germline ends. The CDR3 is made up of 14 amino acids. The chain's CDR3 is CASSMNLAAHEQFF. CDR3 coding DNA: TGTGCCAGTAGTATGAATTTGGCTGCCCATGAGCAGTTCTTC.

The chain couples TRBV19 to TRBJ1-6, with D possibly being TRBD1 (6 bases). The CDR3 is 15 residues long. Germline CDR1 is LNHDA and CDR2 is SQIVND (reference sequence). V lost 3 bases to trimming and J lost 5 bases, with 11 bases between them. The CDR3 bases are TGTGCCAGTAGTATTTATCCAGGGGATAATTCACCCCTCCACTTT. This codes for CASSIYPGDNSPLHF.

The genes are TRBV6-6 and TRBJ2-7; 7 bases line up with TRBD2. Losses at the gene ends were 8 bases for V and 2 bases for J; bases not matched to a gene: 9. Germline loops: CDR1 MNHNY, CDR2 SVGAGI (reference sequence). The CDR3 covers 14 residues. CDR3 in DNA: TGTGCCAGCGGCCCCAGAGCGGGGCCCTACGAGCAGTACTTC. Protein sequence: CASGPRAGPYEQYF.

The chain couples TRBV25-1 to TRBJ2-7, with 9 positions matching TRBD1. V trimming: 7 bases; J trimming: 3 bases; junction bases outside the gene matches: 10. Germline V gene data show CDR1 as MGHDK and CDR2 as SYGVNS. The CDR3 spans 15 residues. The CDR3 DNA reads as TGTGCCAGCAACCACCCGGGACAGGGCCACTACGAGCAGTACTTC. Translation: CASNHPGQGHYEQYF.

The V call is TRBV28, the J call TRBJ2-1, with 7 positions matching TRBD2. CDR1 is MDHEN and CDR2 is SYDVKM in the germline V gene. Trimming took 2 bases from V and 7 from J; bases not matched to a gene: 5. This CDR3 spans 14 amino acids. CDR3 nucleotide sequence: TGTGCCAGCAGTTTAACGGGGGGATTAAATGAGCAGTTCTTC. Translated: CASSLTGGLNEQFF.

The genes are TRBV6-5 and TRBJ1-1; D ambiguous. Germline V gene sequence: CDR1 MNHEY, CDR2 SVGAGI. This CDR3 comprises 16 residues. The V gene lost 0 bases and the J gene lost 0 bases, with 11 bases spanning the gap. CDR3 nucleotide sequence: TGTGCCAGCAGTTACTCAGGAGCGGGAATGAACACTGAAGCTTTCTTT. Translating gives CASSYSGAGMNTEAFF.

The rearrangement joins TRBV5-4 to TRBJ2-7; no firm D call. V was trimmed by 0 bases and J by 2 bases, leaving 18 bases between them. CDR1 is SGHNT and CDR2 is YYREEE in the germline V gene (reference sequence). The CDR3 spans 17 residues. This CDR3 reads CASSLGVGFSPTYEQYF. CDR3 coding DNA: TGTGCCAGCAGCTTGGGCGTGGGTTTCTCTCCAACCTACGAGCAGTACTTC. Based on the CDR3 plus reference TRBV5-4 and TRBJ2-7, the full variable domain is ETGVTQSPTHLIKTRGQQVTLRCSSQSGHNTVSWYQQALGQGPQFIFQYYREEENGRGNFPPRFSGLQFPNYSSELNVNALELDDSALYLCASSLGVGFSPTYEQYFGPGTRLTVT.